This entry is about one T cell receptor beta chain. Many counts were recorded for this clonotype. What antigen it recognizes has not been identified. Base quality data are lacking; no much larger clone is found one base away. Library preparation was by 5' RACE. The instrument was an Illumina HiSeq 2500. A second about 7 to 12 cycle PCR used a sample-barcoded 5' primer and a J-beta primer mix. A unique molecular identifier was introduced onto each TCR beta cDNA molecule by a template-switch 5' adaptor carrying 12 random nucleotides. Each sample yielded at least 2.5 million CDR3-containing paired-end reads. First-strand cDNA was synthesized from all RNA with the Mint cDNA synthesis kit, primed by a TRBC-specific oligonucleotide. All cDNA was treated with uracil-DNA glycosylase and then went through a first 18-cycle PCR with the universal primers M1SS and BC2_uni_R. The authors' pipeline ran thus. Each sample was normalized by randomly selecting 1 million high-quality reads, each carrying a distinct molecular identifier. Reads sharing molecular identifiers were discarded rather than binned into consensus sequences. CDR3 identification, clonotype clustering and error correction used MiTCR with a Q25 quality threshold and the strictest error-elimination algorithm. A nonparametric unseen species model with Euler transformation was used to estimate a lower bound on total TCR beta diversity. The raw public data were reprocessed by TCRdb itself: fastp quality trimming at Q25, MiXCR clonotype calling, in-frame beta chains only. When rows share a CDR3 protein, they turn into one entry using the most common DNA and genes. These V and J calls are TCRdb output, not the study's own analysis. Recorded for this sample are about a million distinct CDR3 sequences; around 48% of them occurred a single time. The ten largest clonotypes hold over 10% of the sample.

The sample belongs to a study of blood T cells in healthy people across ages (dated by TCRdb to the mid-2010s). With respect to the entire study: In model experiments, template switching captured roughly one uniquely barcoded TCR beta cDNA molecule for every two T cells. Using deep sequencing normalized with unique cDNA molecular identifiers, the study measured how TCR beta repertoire diversity changes with age. Donors were grouped into four age groups: young (average 16 years), middle-aged (less than 40), aged (around 56) and long-lived (approximately 75). To avoid experimental bias, donors of different ages were spread randomly across the sequencing lanes. For two donors (one aged 18 to 30 and one aged 80 or older), the study analyzed two additional independent replicas of 1 million unique cDNA reads from the same blood draw. Overall study results and their limits: Because profiling used bulk unsorted PBMCs, naive and antigen-experienced compartments could not be compared conclusively. As age increased, observed TCR beta diversity per million T cells dropped in a roughly linear way, and a significant reduction was already evident by age 40. Compared with the aged group, the long-lived group had more naive CD4+ T cells, fewer expanded clones and increased TCR diversity, a pattern suggesting age selection. Estimates of total diversity from one million sequenced T cells were regarded as lower bounds and underestimates. Donor CMV infection status was unknown, potentially confounding age-related changes in expanded clonotypes. The percentage of naive T cells measured by flow cytometry correlated strongly with observed TCR beta diversity.

The donors were 40 or so Caucasian individuals from Russia, aged roughly 6 to 90 years, who were systemically healthy. Approximately 9.7 milliliters of peripheral blood were drawn from each donor into EDTA-treated Vacutainer tubes. Ficoll-Paque density-gradient centrifugation was used to isolate PBMCs, with at least 7 million obtained per sample. Total RNA was extracted from PBMCs with Trizol reagent, with at least 5.5 micrograms obtained per sample. The percentages of naive CD45RAhigh/CD27high T cells were determined by flow cytometry on a PBMC aliquot from every donor. From its cysteine to its phenylalanine, the CDR3 spans 14 amino acids. Just the 42-base CDR3 DNA is kept, in frame starting at base 1. Taken from the germline V gene (reference sequence), the CDR1 and CDR2 loops are DFQATT and SNEGSKA. Trimming leaves V shorter by 3 bases and J shorter by 3 bases, with the junction holding 5 bases beyond the gene matches.

This receptor chain uses TRBV20-1 and TRBJ2-1, with 7 junctional bases fitting TRBD1. The TCR was taken from a young man in good health. The material sequenced was blood. The DNA sequence is given as TGCAGTGCTAGCCCCGGGACAGACTACAATGAGCAGTTCTTC. It translates to CSASPGTDYNEQFF.